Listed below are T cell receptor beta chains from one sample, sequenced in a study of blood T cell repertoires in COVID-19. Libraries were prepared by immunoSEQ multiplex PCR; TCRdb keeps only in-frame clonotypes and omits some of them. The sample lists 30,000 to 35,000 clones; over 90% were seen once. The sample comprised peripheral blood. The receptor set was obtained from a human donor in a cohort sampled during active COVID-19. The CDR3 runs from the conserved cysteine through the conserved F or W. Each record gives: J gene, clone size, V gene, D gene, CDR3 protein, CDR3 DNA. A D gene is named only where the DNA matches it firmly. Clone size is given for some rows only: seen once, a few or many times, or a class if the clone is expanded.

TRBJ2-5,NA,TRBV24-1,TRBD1,CATSSGTEQETQYF,TGTGCCACCAGTTCCGGGACAGAGCAAGAGACCCAGTACTTC
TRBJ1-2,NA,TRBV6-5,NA,CASSDPGTSPYGYTF,TGTGCCAGCAGCGACCCAGGGACAAGCCCCTATGGCTACACCTTC
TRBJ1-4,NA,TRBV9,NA,CASSADGRREKLFF,TGTGCCAGCAGCGCGGACGGGCGGAGGGAAAAACTGTTTTTT
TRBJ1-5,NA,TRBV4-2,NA,CASSQSPQDQPQHF,TGTGCCAGCAGCCAATCCCCGCAGGATCAGCCCCAGCATTTT
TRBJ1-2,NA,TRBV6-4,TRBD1,CASSVTGTGYGYTF,TGTGCCAGCAGTGTCACCGGGACAGGCTATGGCTACACCTTC
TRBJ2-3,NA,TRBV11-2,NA,CASSLELATDTQYF,TGTGCCAGCAGCTTAGAGTTAGCGACAGATACGCAGTATTTT
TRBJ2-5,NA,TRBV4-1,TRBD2,CASSQSGLADETQYF,TGCGCCAGCAGCCAATCGGGACTAGCGGATGAGACCCAGTACTTC
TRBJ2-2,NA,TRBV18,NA,CASSRQDTGELFF,TGTGCCAGCTCGCGCCAGGACACCGGGGAGCTGTTTTTT
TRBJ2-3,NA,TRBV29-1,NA,CSVGETDTQYF,TGCAGCGTTGGGGAGACAGATACGCAGTATTTT
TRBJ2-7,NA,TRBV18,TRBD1,CASSSTVRDRVHEQYF,TGTGCCAGCTCATCAACCGTCCGGGACAGGGTCCACGAGCAGTACTTC
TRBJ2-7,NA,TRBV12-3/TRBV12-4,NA,CASSFSGAEQYF,TGTGCCAGCAGTTTTAGTGGGGCCGAGCAGTACTTC
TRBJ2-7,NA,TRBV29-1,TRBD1,CSVTGTGGYEQYF,TGCAGCGTTACCGGGACAGGGGGGTACGAGCAGTACTTC
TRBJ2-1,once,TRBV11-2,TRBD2,CASSRTSGSNEQFF,TGTGCCAGCAGCCGGACTAGCGGGAGCAATGAGCAGTTCTTC
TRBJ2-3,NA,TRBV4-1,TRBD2,CASSQVRVAGGGTDTQYF,TGCGCCAGCAGCCAAGTGAGGGTAGCGGGAGGTGGCACAGATACGCAGTATTTT
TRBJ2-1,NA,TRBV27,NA,CASSLSRGRDEQFF,TGTGCCAGCAGTTTATCAAGGGGAAGGGATGAGCAGTTCTTC
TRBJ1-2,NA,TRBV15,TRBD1,CATSKNKRDRGNYGYTF,TGTGCCACCAGCAAAAACAAGAGGGACAGGGGCAACTATGGCTACACCTTC
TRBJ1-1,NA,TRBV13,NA,CASSRREAFF,TGTGCCAGCAGCCGGAGAGAAGCTTTCTTT
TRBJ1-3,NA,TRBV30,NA,CAWSVNLGEIFGISGNTIYF,TGTGCCTGGAGTGTAAACCTCGGGGAGATTTTCGGGATCTCTGGAAACACCATATATTTT
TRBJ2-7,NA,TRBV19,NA,CASSNGASSYEQYF,TGTGCCAGTAGTAATGGGGCGTCCTCCTACGAGCAGTACTTC
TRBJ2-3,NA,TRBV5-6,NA,CASSLGPQIRDTQYF,TGTGCCAGCAGCTTGGGACCACAGATCCGAGATACGCAGTATTTT
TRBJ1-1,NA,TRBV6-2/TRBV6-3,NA,CASSYWAGSNTEAFF,TGTGCCAGCAGTTACTGGGCGGGATCGAACACTGAAGCTTTCTTT
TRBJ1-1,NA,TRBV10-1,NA,CASRQTLNTEAFF,TGCGCCAGCAGGCAGACTTTGAACACTGAAGCTTTCTTT
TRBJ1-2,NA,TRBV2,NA,CASSDGVNYGYTF,TGTGCCAGCAGTGACGGAGTTAACTATGGCTACACCTTC
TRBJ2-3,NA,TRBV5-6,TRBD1,CASSLTSGGSSTDTQYF,TGTGCCAGCAGCTTAACCTCAGGGGGCTCTAGCACAGATACGCAGTATTTT
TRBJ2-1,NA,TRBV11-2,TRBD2,CASRPIAGESHNEQFF,TGTGCCAGCAGACCTATAGCGGGAGAGAGCCACAATGAGCAGTTCTTC
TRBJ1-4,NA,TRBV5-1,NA,CASSLGQGLTNEKLFF,TGCGCCAGCAGCTTGGGTCAGGGTCTAACTAATGAAAAACTGTTTTTT
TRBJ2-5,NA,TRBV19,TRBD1,CASSIARGPQETQYF,TGTGCCAGTAGTATAGCGAGGGGGCCCCAAGAGACCCAGTACTTC
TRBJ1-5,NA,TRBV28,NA,CASSSKSPPTLYSNQPQHF,TGTGCCAGCAGTTCAAAAAGCCCCCCGACACTGTATAGCAATCAGCCCCAGCATTTT
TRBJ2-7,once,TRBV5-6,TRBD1,CASSLDWTGSTYEQYF,TGTGCCAGCAGCTTGGACTGGACAGGGTCCACCTACGAGCAGTACTTC
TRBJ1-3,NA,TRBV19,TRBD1,CASSPTGSLGNTIYF,TGTGCCAGTAGCCCGACAGGGTCGTTGGGAAACACCATATATTTT
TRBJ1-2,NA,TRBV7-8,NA,CASSTQGSYGYTF,TGTGCCAGCAGCACACAGGGTAGCTATGGCTACACCTTC
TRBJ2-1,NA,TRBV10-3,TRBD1,CAISESLGTGGSNEQFF,TGTGCCATCAGTGAGTCTTTAGGGACAGGGGGCTCGAATGAGCAGTTCTTC
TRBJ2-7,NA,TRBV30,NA,CAWSVNSPSEQYF,TGTGCCTGGAGTGTTAACAGTCCTTCCGAGCAGTACTTC
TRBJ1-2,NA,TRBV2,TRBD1,CASRGTGGYYGYTF,TGTGCCAGCAGGGGAACAGGGGGCTACTATGGCTACACCTTC
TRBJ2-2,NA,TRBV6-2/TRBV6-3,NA,CASSYSSLVSPGELFF,TGTGCCAGCAGTTACTCAAGCCTTGTTTCCCCCGGGGAGCTGTTTTTT
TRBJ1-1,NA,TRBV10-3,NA,CAISERTEAFF,TGTGCCATCAGTGAGCGGACTGAAGCTTTCTTT
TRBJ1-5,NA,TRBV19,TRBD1,CASIPGQGSQPQHF,TGTGCCAGTATTCCGGGACAGGGAAGTCAGCCCCAGCATTTT
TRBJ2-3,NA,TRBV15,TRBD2,CATSPVAGGGHDTQYF,TGTGCCACCAGTCCCGTAGCGGGAGGGGGTCATGATACGCAGTATTTT
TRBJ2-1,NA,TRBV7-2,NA,CASSLRHPSSNEQFF,TGTGCCAGCAGCCTCCGTCATCCTAGCAGTAATGAGCAGTTCTTC
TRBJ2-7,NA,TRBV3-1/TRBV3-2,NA,CASSQDVGGKAQRGRDEQYF,TGTGCCAGCAGCCAAGATGTAGGGGGTAAGGCCCAAAGGGGTCGGGACGAGCAGTACTTC
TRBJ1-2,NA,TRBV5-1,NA,CASTPGGVAGYTF,TGCGCCAGCACCCCAGGAGGGGTTGCTGGCTACACCTTC
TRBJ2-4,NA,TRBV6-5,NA,CASSRGGNIQYF,TGTGCCAGCAGCCGAGGTGGTAACATTCAGTACTTC
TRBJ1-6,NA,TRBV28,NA,CASRSRGNSYNSPLHF,TGTGCCAGCAGATCCAGGGGAAACTCCTATAATTCACCCCTCCACTTT
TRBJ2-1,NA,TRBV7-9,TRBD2,CASTSEREGYNEQFF,TGTGCCAGCACGTCCGAAAGGGAGGGTTACAATGAGCAGTTCTTC
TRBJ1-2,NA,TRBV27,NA,CASTQRSGSYGYTF,TGTGCCAGCACCCAGAGATCAGGATCCTATGGCTACACCTTC
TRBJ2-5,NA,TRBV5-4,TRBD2,CASSLVKLAGQETQYF,TGTGCCAGCAGCCTGGTAAAACTAGCGGGTCAAGAGACCCAGTACTTC
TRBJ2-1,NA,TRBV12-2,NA,CASAERGNGGYNEQFF,TGTGCAAGCGCGGAGAGGGGTAACGGGGGTTACAATGAGCAGTTCTTC
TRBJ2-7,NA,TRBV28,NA,CASSSPLVRAGAYEQYF,TGTGCCAGCAGTTCCCCACTGGTCCGGGCAGGGGCCTACGAGCAGTACTTC
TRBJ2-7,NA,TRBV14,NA,CASSQDSGASYEQYF,TGTGCCAGCAGCCAAGATTCTGGGGCCTCCTACGAGCAGTACTTC